Described below is a single T cell receptor beta chain sequence and its context. No antigen is known for it. The data were taken from a study of cytomegalovirus exposure and HLA in healthy donors. Study-level background: 81% of 398 genotyped donors fell in the Caucasian-associated ancestry cluster. Points from the study as a whole: It was assumed in the presence/absence analyses that sequencing depth was roughly uniform across donors. Some V segments, including TRBV6-2 and TRBV6-3, were excluded as indistinguishable.

It was with 60 Vbeta and 13 Jbeta primers that the PCR ran. TCRdb's copy holds only in-frame clones and misses some; the assay was immunoSEQ multiplex PCR. The table records about 130,000 clones, 55% to 75% of them present only once. This CDR3 has 15 residues. The germline CDR1 and CDR2 sequences are MDHEN and SYDVKM. The chain joins TRBV28 to TRBJ2-5; 7 positions match TRBD2. Gene TRBJ2-7 matches the end of the DNA better, so the J call may be wrong. This clonotype originated in a human donor in good health. Sequencing used PBMCs. In DNA form, the CDR3 reads TGTGCCAGCAGCCCCCTTCTAGCGGAGACCTACGAGCAGTACTTC. Its translation: CASSPLLAETYEQYF.